This T cell receptor (beta chain) was sequenced in a study of PD-1 blockade in mismatch repair-deficient tumors. Whole-study findings and limits: After pembrolizumab, tumor-resident clones rose rapidly, then generally contracted before radiologic responses.

Sequenced by immunoSEQ multiplex PCR; TCRdb stores in-frame clones only, minus some. The profile shows about 100,000 clones, 65% to 85% of them singletons. Comments on this clone: Its antigen is as yet unknown.

All patients were mismatch repair deficient, assessed by either PCR or immunohistochemistry. The CDR3 runs 12 residues. V shed 2 bases and J shed 9 bases, with 11 bases lying between them. The germline V gene has CDR1 MNHNS and CDR2 SASEGT. The sample consisted of peripheral blood, taken approximately 36 weeks after starting pembrolizumab. This rearrangement joins TRBV6-1 to TRBJ2-7; unclear D gene. The TCR sequence derives from an adult with mismatch repair-deficient cancer. CDR3 residues: CASSEHGKGQYF. DNA for the CDR3: TGTGCCAGCAGTGAACATGGGAAGGGGCAGTACTTC.